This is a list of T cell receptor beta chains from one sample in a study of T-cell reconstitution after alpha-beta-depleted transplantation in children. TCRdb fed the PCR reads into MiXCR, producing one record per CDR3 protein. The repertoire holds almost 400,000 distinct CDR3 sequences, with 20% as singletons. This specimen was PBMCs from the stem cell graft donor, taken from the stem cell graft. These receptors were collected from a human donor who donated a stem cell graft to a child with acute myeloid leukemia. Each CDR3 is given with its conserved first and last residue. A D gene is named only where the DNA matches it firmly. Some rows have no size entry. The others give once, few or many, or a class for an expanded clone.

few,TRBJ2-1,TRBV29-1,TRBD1,TGCAGCGTTGAGGACAGGGCCAATGAGCAGTTCTTC,CSVEDRANEQFF
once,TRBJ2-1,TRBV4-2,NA,TGTGCCAGCAGCCAGTATATGGGGGGTAGCTCCTACAATGAGCAGTTCTTC,CASSQYMGGSSYNEQFF
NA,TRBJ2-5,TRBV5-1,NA,TGCGCCAGCAGCTTGGTGGTTGGCCAAGAGACCCAGTACTTC,CASSLVVGQETQYF
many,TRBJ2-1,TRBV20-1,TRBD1,TGCAGTGCTGAAGACAGGGGGTCAAGCTCCTACAATGAGCAGTTCTTC,CSAEDRGSSSYNEQFF
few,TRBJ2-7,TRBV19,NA,TGTGCCAGTACCCCCTCGACCACGTCTACCTACGAGCAGTACTTC,CASTPSTTSTYEQYF
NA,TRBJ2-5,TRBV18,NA,TGTGCCAGCTCACCTGTTGGACAGACCCAAGAGACCCAGTACTTC,CASSPVGQTQETQYF
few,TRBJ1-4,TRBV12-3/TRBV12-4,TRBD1,TGTGCCAGCAGTTTTAGGACAGGGGGTGAAAAACTGTTTTTT,CASSFRTGGEKLFF
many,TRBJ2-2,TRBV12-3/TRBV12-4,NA,TGTGCCAGCAGTTTACCGTCCGGGGAGCTGTTTTTT,CASSLPSGELFF
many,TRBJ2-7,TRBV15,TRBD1,TGTGCCACCAGCAGAGAAAGACAGGGAATGAGGGTATACGAGCAGTACTTC,CATSRERQGMRVYEQYF
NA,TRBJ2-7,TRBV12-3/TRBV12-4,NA,TGTGCCAGCTTCATCCCAGTGAGAAAGCAGTACTTC,CASFIPVRKQYF
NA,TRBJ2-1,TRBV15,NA,TGTGCCACCAGCAGATCAACAGTACAGGATCGGCAGTTCTTC,CATSRSTVQDRQFF
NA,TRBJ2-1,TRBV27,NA,TGTGCCAGCCGGACCTTAGGTGAGCAGTTCTTC,CASRTLGEQFF
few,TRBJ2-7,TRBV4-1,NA,TGCGCCAGCAGCCAAATAGTTTCACAGGAAAGCTCCTACGAGCAGTACTTC,CASSQIVSQESSYEQYF
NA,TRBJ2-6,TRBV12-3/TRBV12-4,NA,TGTGCCAGCAGTTTACGGTACAGGGTTCAGGGGTATGAGGCCTCTGGGGCCAACGTCCTGACTTTC,CASSLRYRVQGYEASGANVLTF
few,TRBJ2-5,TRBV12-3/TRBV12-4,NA,TGTGCCAGCAGCCGTCGTCGTCCAAGTGAAGGGAGTAGAGAGACCCAGTACTTC,CASSRRRPSEGSRETQYF
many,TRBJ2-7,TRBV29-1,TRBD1,TGCAGCGTTGAGGGGCAGGGGGTTGTGGACTTC,CSVEGQGVVDF
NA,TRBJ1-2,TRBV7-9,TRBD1,TGTGCCAGCAGCACCCCGGGACAGGGGGACGGCTACACCTTC,CASSTPGQGDGYTF
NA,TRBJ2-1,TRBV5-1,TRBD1,TGCGCCAGCAGCTTGGCGGACGGGACAGGGGTCAATGAGCAGTTCTTC,CASSLADGTGVNEQFF
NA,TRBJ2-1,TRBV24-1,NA,TGTGCCACCAGTGATTTAACCAGCGGGTCCTACAATGAGCAGTTCTTC,CATSDLTSGSYNEQFF
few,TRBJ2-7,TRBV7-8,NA,TGTGCCAGCAGCTTAAGACAGGCGTCCCACGAGCAGTACTTC,CASSLRQASHEQYF
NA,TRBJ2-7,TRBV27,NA,TGTGCCAGCAGTCACAACGGGGCCTACGAGCAGTACTTC,CASSHNGAYEQYF
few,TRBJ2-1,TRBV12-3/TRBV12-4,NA,TGTGCCAGCAGTTTGGTCCAGGGCCACAATGAGCAGTTCTTC,CASSLVQGHNEQFF
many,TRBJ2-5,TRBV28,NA,TGTGCCAGCAGTTTGGGCCAGTACCAAGAGACCCAGTACTTC,CASSLGQYQETQYF
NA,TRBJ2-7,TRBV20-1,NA,TGCAGTGCTAGATTGGAAGCGGATGGGAGCTCCTACGAGCAGTACTTC,CSARLEADGSSYEQYF
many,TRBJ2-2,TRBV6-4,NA,TGTGCCAGCAGTGAGAAGAACACCGGGGAGCTGTTTTTT,CASSEKNTGELFF
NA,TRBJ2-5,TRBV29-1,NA,TGCAGCGTTGAATTCATGGTCAGCCGAAATCAAGAGACCCAGTACTTC,CSVEFMVSRNQETQYF
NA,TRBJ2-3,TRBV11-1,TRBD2,TGTGCCAGCAGCTTAGGCCCCTCTAGCGGGAGGGCCGCAGATACGCAGTATTTT,CASSLGPSSGRAADTQYF
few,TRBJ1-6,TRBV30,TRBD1,TGTGCCTGGGACGCCAGGGGGGCCCCTAATTCACCCCTCCACTTT,CAWDARGAPNSPLHF
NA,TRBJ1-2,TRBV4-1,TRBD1,TGCGCCAGCAGCCAAGGACAGGGAGCTAACTATGGCTACACCTTC,CASSQGQGANYGYTF
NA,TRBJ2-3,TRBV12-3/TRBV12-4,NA,TGTGCCAGCAGTTCTAGCCCAGGTCGTAGCACAGATACGCAGTATTTT,CASSSSPGRSTDTQYF
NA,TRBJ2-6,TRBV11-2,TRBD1,TGTGCCAGCAGCACCCGACAGGGAAAGGCCAACGTCCTGACTTTC,CASSTRQGKANVLTF
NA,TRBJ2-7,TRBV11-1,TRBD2,TGTGCCAGCAGCTTAGTCCGCGGGGGTCCCTACGAGCAGTACTTC,CASSLVRGGPYEQYF
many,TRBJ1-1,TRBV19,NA,TGTGCCAGTAGTATCGGTGCAGGTCGAACTGAAGCTTTCTTT,CASSIGAGRTEAFF
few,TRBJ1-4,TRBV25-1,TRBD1,TGTGCCAGCAGTACTCCCTCGACAGGGGGAGGGGGAAAACTGTTTTTT,CASSTPSTGGGGKLFF
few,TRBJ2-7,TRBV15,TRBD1,TGTGCCACCAGCACTTACCGGGACAGGGTTTACGAGCAGTACTTC,CATSTYRDRVYEQYF
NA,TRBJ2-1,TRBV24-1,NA,TGTGCCACCAGTGATCCGCGCCTCAGGCCGGAAAATGAGCAGTTCTTC,CATSDPRLRPENEQFF
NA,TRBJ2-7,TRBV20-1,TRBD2,TGCAGTGCTAGAAATTCGCTAGCGGGCTACGAGCAGTACTTC,CSARNSLAGYEQYF
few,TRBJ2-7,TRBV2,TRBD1,TGTGCCAGCAGGGTCGAGGGACAGCGGTCCTACGAGCAGTACTTC,CASRVEGQRSYEQYF
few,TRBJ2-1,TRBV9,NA,TGTGCCAGCAGCGTAACCCCCTCGGGGTACAATGAGCAGTTCTTC,CASSVTPSGYNEQFF
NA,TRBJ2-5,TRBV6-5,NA,TGTGCCAGCAGTTACTTGGCAGGGACCCAAGAGACCCAGTACTTC,CASSYLAGTQETQYF
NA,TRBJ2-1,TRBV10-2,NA,TGCGCCAGCAGTGGGGGAGGAATTTACAATGAGCAGTTCTTC,CASSGGGIYNEQFF
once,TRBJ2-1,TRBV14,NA,TGTGCCAGCAGCCCTCTGGGCCTCTCCTACAATGAGCAGTTCTTC,CASSPLGLSYNEQFF
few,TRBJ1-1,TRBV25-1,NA,TGTGCCAGCAGTGAAGAATCGGGGTTCGCTGAAGCTTTCTTT,CASSEESGFAEAFF
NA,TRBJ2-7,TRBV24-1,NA,TGTGCCACCAGTGATGGGGGCACCTACGAGCAGTACTTC,CATSDGGTYEQYF
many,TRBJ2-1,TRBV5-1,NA,TGCGCCAGCAGATCTAGAGCGGGACACTCCTACAATGAGCAGTTCTTC,CASRSRAGHSYNEQFF
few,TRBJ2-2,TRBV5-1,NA,TGCGCCAGCAGCTTGGACACTTGGAACACCGGGGAGCTGTTTTTT,CASSLDTWNTGELFF
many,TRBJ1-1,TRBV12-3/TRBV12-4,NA,TGTGCCAGCAGTTTTGCCTCGGAGCGGCCAGAAGCTTTCTTT,CASSFASERPEAFF
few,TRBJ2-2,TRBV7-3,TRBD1,TGTGCCAGCAGCCCAGGGACAGGGTCCCCGAACACCGGGGAGCTGTTTTTT,CASSPGTGSPNTGELFF
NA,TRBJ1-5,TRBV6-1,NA,TGTGCCAGCAGGTTTATGGGGACTGTTCAGCCCCAGCATTTT,CASRFMGTVQPQHF
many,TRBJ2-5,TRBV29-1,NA,TGCAGCGTTGAAGAGTTTAGCAGACAAGAGACCCAGTACTTC,CSVEEFSRQETQYF
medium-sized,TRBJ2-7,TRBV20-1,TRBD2,TGCAGTGCGAGGACTAGCGGGAGGTCCTACGAGCAGTACTTC,CSARTSGRSYEQYF
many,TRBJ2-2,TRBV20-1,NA,TGCAGTGCTAGGATGCAGGAGGGCACCGGGGAGCTGTTTTTT,CSARMQEGTGELFF
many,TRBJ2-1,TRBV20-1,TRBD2,TGCAGTGCTCCACCTCTAGCGGGAGACTATAATGAGCAGTTCTTC,CSAPPLAGDYNEQFF
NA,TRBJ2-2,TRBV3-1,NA,TGTGCCAGCAGCCAAGTAACAGGCGGGGAGCTGTTTTTT,CASSQVTGGELFF